Each of the 14 T cell receptor beta chains below was sequenced from the same sample in a study of T cell responses to AZD1222 COVID-19 vaccine. The protocol was immunoSEQ multiplex PCR, while the TCRdb copy is restricted to in-frame clones and leaves out a portion. The profile covers approximately 190,000 clones, with approximately 91% appearing a single time and nearly 1% taken by the ten largest. The sample here was peripheral blood, taken on day 0 of AZD1222 vaccination. All receptors come from an adult in good health.

This sequence joins TRBV14 and TRBJ2-2, with D maybe TRBD2 (5 bases). Germline CDR1 SGHDN, CDR2 FVKESK. The CDR3 covers 14 residues. V lost 4 bases to trimming and J lost 6 bases, with 12 bases between them. The CDR3 here is CASSRQLVPGELFF. The CDR3 nucleotides are TGTGCCAGCAGCCGCCAACTAGTACCCGGGGAGCTGTTTTTT.

V is TRBV19 and J is TRBJ1-1; D is ambiguous. Germline CDR1 reads LNHDA; CDR2 reads SQIVND (reference sequence). Trimming left V 6 bases short and J 1 base short, with 12 bases between. The CDR3 totals 14 residues. CDR3: CASRPRGGNTEAFF. CDR3 nucleotides: TGTGCCAGTAGGCCGAGAGGTGGGAACACTGAAGCTTTCTTT.

J is TRBJ2-1 and V is TRBV10-3; 7 nucleotides align to TRBD1. Trimming removed 4 bases from V and 6 bases from J; junction bases left unmatched: 15. Germline V gene lookup returns CDR1 ENHRY and CDR2 SYGVKD. There are 17 residues in the CDR3. The chain's CDR3 is CAISGMGQRTEFNEQFF. DNA for the CDR3: TGTGCCATCAGTGGGATGGGACAGCGCACTGAATTCAATGAGCAGTTCTTC.

The V and J genes are TRBV4-1 and TRBJ1-2, with 7 bases matching TRBD1. This CDR3 has 15 residues. Germline-derived CDR1 and CDR2 are MGHRA and YSYEKL. J gave up 5 bases and V 1 base, and 7 bases lay outside the gene matches. As DNA, the CDR3 is TGCGCCAGCAGCCAAGGCCCCGGGACAGATTATGGCTACACCTTC. Amino acid sequence: CASSQGPGTDYGYTF.

This chain uses TRBV7-3 with TRBJ2-2; D not resolved. This CDR3 spans 16 amino acids. Germline V CDR1 and CDR2: SGHTA, FQGTGA. Deletions cut 2 bases from V and 0 bases from J, with 10 bases between. The CDR3 spells CASSLFPPPNTGELFF. The CDR3 DNA follows: TGTGCCAGCAGCTTATTTCCCCCCCCGAACACCGGGGAGCTGTTTTTT.

The CDR3 loop reads CASSLRDFSDEQFF. The CDR3 nucleotides are TGTGCCAGCAGCCTCCGGGACTTCTCCGATGAGCAGTTCTTC. The chain recombines TRBV11-2 with TRBJ2-1; tentatively, D is TRBD2 (6 bases). Trimming removed 5 bases from V and 8 bases from J, with 16 bases in between. The CDR3 spans 14 residues. The germline V gene has CDR1 SGHAT and CDR2 FQNNGV.

In the case of this clone: This CDR3 is also generated by other DNA sequences in the sample. The chain recombines TRBV7-9 with TRBJ1-2; D is uncertain. Trimming cost V 1 base and J 7 bases, with 10 bases left between them. CDR1 SEHNR and CDR2 FQNEAQ come from the germline V gene (reference sequence). The CDR3 is made up of 13 amino acids. Here the CDR3 reads CASSLGALGGYTF. Here the CDR3 DNA reads TGTGCCAGCAGCTTAGGGGCCCTGGGTGGCTACACCTTC.

The chain uses TRBV7-3 and TRBJ1-6, with 7 nucleotides matching TRBD1. Germline CDR1 and CDR2: SGHTA and FQGTGA. V shed 5 bases, J shed 5 bases, and the junction held 6 bases outside the gene matches. This CDR3 region has 15 residues. The CDR3 bases are TGTGCCAGCAGCCCCGGGACAGAGAATAATTCACCCCTCCACTTT. As protein: CASSPGTENNSPLHF.

This clone was observed once. The chain has TRBV19 and TRBJ2-6; D is uncertain. V lost 3 bases to trimming and J lost 4 bases, with 13 bases between them. The length of the CDR3 is 16 residues. In germline, CDR1 is LNHDA, CDR2 SQIVND (reference sequence). CDR3 coding DNA: TGTGCCAGTAGTATCCCCCTCGGCTCGGGGGCCAACGTCCTGACTTTC. The encoded protein is CASSIPLGSGANVLTF. Full variable domain (rest looked up from reference TRBV19 and TRBJ2-6): DGGITQSPKYLFRKEGQNVTLSCEQNLNHDAMYWYRQDPGQGLRLIYYSQIVNDFQKGDIAEGYSVSREKKESFPLTVTSAQKNPTAFYLCASSIPLGSGANVLTFGAGSRLTVL.

The rearrangement joins TRBV5-1 to TRBJ2-1; 8 bases agree with TRBD2. The CDR3 runs to 15 residues. Germline V gene sequence: CDR1 SGHRS, CDR2 YFSETQ. V gave up 4 bases and J gave up 7 bases; unmatched junction bases: 10. This chain's CDR3 is CASSDQRGGGNEQFF. As DNA, the CDR3 is TGCGCCAGCAGCGACCAACGGGGGGGCGGTAATGAGCAGTTCTTC. The variable domain in full, completed from reference TRBV5-1 and TRBJ2-1, reads KAGVTQTPRYLIKTRGQQVTLSCSPISGHRSVSWYQQTPGQGLQFLFEYFSETQRNKGNFPGRFSGRQFSNSRSEMNVSTLELGDSALYLCASSDQRGGGNEQFFGPGTRLTVL.

The chain joins TRBV4-2 to TRBJ1-1; perhaps TRBD1 as D (5 bases). This CDR3 is 15 amino acids long. The V end lost 0 bases, the J end lost 3 bases, and 11 bases lay between the germline ends. Germline V gene sequence: CDR1 LGHNA, CDR2 YNFKEQ. CDR3 residues: CASSQEGQGDTEAFF. The CDR3 coding sequence is TGTGCCAGCAGCCAAGAGGGGCAGGGTGACACTGAAGCTTTCTTT.

The genes are TRBV19 and TRBJ2-7, with a weak D call TRBD2 (6 bases). The CDR3 length is 15 residues. Germline V gene data show CDR1 as LNHDA and CDR2 as SQIVND (reference sequence). Trimming took off 10 bases at V and 3 bases at J, with 22 bases between the two ends. CDR3 amino acids: CATRDSSLHNYEQYF. CDR3 bases: TGTGCCACCCGGGACTCCTCATTACACAACTACGAGCAGTACTTC.

The J gene is TRBJ2-1, the V gene TRBV13; the match to TRBD2 covers 8 bases. Trimming at V came to 5 bases and at J to 5 bases, leaving 14 bases not matched to a gene. Germline V gives CDR1 PRHDT, CDR2 FYEKMQ (reference sequence). The CDR3 extends over 17 amino acids. The CDR3 region is CASSLDLAGVKNNEQFF. The DNA for the CDR3 is TGTGCCAGCAGCCTAGACCTAGCGGGCGTAAAAAACAATGAGCAGTTCTTC.

V is TRBV5-4 and J is TRBJ1-1, with D perhaps TRBD1 (6 bases). Trimming removed 3 bases at V and 1 base at J, with 19 bases between. This CDR3 has 17 amino acids. Looked up from germline, CDR1 is SGHNT and CDR2 is YYREEE (reference sequence). The CDR3 DNA reads as TGTGCCAGCAGCTCGGAGCCGGGGGGCAGGGGGAACACTGAAGCTTTCTTT. It specifies CASSSEPGGRGNTEAFF.